This TCR beta chain was captured by sequencing in a study of glioma-infiltrating T cells after dendritic cell vaccination. Regarding time point: after dendritic cell vaccination, including at tumor progression/relapse. CDR3 length: 15 amino acids. Germline V gene sequence: CDR1 SNHLY, CDR2 FYNNEI. V shed 6 bases, J shed 1 base, and the junction held 4 bases outside the gene matches. Only in-frame clones appear in the TCRdb table, and some are missing; sequencing was by immunoSEQ multiplex PCR. The repertoire holds 100,000 to 120,000 clones, 90% seen once, with approximately 2.7% in the top ten. Sample: blood, taken after dendritic cell vaccination. The chain couples TRBV2 to TRBJ2-7, with 12 bases that match TRBD2. The clonotype was recovered from a human donor with glioblastoma. DNA for the CDR3: TGTGCCAGCAGAGCCGGACTAGCGGGGTCCTACGAGCAGTACTTC. Translating it yields CASRAGLAGSYEQYF.